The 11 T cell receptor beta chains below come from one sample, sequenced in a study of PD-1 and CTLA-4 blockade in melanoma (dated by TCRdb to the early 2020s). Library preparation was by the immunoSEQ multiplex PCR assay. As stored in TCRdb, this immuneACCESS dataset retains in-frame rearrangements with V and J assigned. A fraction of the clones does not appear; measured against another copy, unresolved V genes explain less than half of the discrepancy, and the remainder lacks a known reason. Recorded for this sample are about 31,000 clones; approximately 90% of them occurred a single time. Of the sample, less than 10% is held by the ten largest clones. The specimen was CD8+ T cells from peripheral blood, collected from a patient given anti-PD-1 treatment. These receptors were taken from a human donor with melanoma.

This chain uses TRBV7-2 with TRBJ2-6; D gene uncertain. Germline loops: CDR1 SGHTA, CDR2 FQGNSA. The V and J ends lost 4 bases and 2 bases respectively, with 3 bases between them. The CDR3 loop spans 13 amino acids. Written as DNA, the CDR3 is TGTGCCAGCAGCTCTACTGGGGCCAACGTCCTGACTTTC. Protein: CASSSTGANVLTF.

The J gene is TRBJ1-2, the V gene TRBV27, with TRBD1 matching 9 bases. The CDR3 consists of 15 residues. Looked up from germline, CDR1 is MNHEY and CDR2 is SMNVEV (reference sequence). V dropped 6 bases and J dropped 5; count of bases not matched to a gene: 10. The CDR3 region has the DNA TGTGCCAGCAGGAACACAGGGGGCTTAGGGTATGGCTACACCTTC. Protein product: CASRNTGGLGYGYTF.

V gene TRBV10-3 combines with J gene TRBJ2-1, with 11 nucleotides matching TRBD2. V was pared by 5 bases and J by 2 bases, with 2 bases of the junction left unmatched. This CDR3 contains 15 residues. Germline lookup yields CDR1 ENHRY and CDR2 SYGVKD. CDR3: CAISLAGGAYNEQFF. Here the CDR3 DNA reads TGTGCCATCAGTTTAGCGGGAGGGGCCTACAATGAGCAGTTCTTC.

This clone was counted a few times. CDR3 sequence reads: CASSLAPLAGTYEQYF. The CDR3 nucleotides read TGTGCCAGCAGCTTAGCACCTCTAGCGGGAACCTACGAGCAGTACTTC. The genes are TRBV7-8 and TRBJ2-7, with 9 positions matching TRBD2. V trimming: 0 bases; J trimming: 2 bases; junction bases outside the gene matches: 5. CDR3 length: 16 amino acids. Germline V gives CDR1 SGHVS, CDR2 FQNEAQ.

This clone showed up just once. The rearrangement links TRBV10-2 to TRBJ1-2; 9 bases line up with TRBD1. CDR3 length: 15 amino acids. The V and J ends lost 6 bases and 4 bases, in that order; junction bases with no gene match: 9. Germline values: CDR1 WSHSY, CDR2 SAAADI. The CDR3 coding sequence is TGCGCCAGCAGCCAACCGGGACAGGGTTCCTATGGCTACACCTTC. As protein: CASSQPGQGSYGYTF.

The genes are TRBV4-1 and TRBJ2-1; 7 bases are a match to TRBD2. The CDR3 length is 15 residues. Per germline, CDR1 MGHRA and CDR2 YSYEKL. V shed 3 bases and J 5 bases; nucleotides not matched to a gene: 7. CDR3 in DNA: TGCGCCAGCAGCCAGAGTGGGAGGGCCAACAATGAGCAGTTCTTC. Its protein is CASSQSGRANNEQFF.

The CDR3 loop is CASSALTGGEDQPQHF. The CDR3 coding sequence is TGTGCCAGCAGTGCGCTGACAGGGGGTGAGGATCAGCCCCAGCATTTT. The chain recombines TRBV6-1 with TRBJ1-5; 9 bases align to TRBD1. The CDR3 loop spans 16 amino acids. CDR1 is MNHNS, CDR2 SASEGT, per germline. After removal of 4 bases from V and 5 bases from J, the junction contained 9 bases not matched to a gene.

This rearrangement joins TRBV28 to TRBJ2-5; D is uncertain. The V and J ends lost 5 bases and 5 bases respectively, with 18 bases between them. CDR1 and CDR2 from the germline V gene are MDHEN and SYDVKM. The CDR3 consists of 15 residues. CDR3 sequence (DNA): TGTGCCAGCAGTCCAACACCCCCGGGTGGGGAGACCCAGTACTTC. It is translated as CASSPTPPGGETQYF.

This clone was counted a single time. The CDR3 loop reads CATSRADLSGNTIYF. The CDR3 DNA is TGTGCCACCAGCAGGGCGGACCTCTCTGGAAACACCATATATTTT. The chain joins TRBV15 to TRBJ1-3; D unclear. Germline V gene sequence: CDR1 LNHNV, CDR2 YYDKDF (reference sequence). This CDR3 spans 15 amino acids. V gave up 3 bases and J gave up 0 bases, with 9 bases separating them.

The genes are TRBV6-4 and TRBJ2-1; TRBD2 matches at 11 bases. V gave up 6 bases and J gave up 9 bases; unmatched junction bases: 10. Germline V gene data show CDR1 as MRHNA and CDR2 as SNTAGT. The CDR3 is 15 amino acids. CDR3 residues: CASRQLAGEFGEQFF. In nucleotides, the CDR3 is TGTGCCAGCAGACAACTAGCGGGAGAATTCGGTGAGCAGTTCTTC.

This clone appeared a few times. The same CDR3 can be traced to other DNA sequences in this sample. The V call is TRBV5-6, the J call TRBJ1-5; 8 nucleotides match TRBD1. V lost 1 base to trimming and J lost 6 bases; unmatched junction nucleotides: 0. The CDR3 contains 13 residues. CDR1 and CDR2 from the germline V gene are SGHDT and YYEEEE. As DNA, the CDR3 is TGTGCCAGCAGCTTGACAGGGGGTCAGCCCCAGCATTTT. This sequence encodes CASSLTGGQPQHF.